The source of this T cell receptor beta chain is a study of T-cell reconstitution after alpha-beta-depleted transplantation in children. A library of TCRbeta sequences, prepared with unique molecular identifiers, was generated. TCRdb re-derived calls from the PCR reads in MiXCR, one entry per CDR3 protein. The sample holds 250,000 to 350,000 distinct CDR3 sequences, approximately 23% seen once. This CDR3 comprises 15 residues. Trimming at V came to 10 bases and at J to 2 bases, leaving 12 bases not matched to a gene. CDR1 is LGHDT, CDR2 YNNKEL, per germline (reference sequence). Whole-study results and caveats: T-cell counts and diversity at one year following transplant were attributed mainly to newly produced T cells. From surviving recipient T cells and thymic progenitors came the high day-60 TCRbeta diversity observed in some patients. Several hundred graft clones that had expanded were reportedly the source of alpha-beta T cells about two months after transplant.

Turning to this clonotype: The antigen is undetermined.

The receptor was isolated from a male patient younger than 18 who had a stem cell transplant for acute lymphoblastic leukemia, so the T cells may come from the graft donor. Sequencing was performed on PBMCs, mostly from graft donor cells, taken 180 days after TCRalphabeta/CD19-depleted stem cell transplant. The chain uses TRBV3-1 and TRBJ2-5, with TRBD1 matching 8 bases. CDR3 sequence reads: CAICPGGTGQETQYF. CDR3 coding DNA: TGTGCCATCTGCCCCGGTGGGACAGGTCAAGAGACCCAGTACTTC.